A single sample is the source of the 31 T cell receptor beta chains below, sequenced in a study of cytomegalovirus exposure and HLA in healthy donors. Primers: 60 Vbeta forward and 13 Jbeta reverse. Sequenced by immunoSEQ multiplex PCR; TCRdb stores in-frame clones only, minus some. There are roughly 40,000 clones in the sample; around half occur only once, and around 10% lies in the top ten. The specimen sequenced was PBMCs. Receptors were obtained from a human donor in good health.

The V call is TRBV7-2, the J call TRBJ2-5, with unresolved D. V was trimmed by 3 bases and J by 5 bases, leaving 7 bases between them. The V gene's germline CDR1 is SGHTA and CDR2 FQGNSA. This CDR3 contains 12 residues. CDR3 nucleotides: TGTGCCAGCAGCTTGGTCCGGGAGACCCAGTACTTC. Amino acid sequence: CASSLVRETQYF.

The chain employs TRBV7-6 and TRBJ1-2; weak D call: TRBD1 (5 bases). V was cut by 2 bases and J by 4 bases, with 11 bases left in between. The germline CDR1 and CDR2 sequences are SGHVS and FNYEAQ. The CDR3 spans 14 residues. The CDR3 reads CASSLLAGIYGYTF. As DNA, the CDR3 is TGTGCCAGCAGCTTATTGGCAGGGATCTATGGCTACACCTTC.

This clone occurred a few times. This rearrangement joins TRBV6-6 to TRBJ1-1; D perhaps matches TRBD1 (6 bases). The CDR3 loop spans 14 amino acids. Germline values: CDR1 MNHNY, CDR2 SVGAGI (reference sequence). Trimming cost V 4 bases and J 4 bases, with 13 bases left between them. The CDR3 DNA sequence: TGTGCCAGCAGTTTTACAGGGTGGACCACTGAAGCTTTCTTT. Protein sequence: CASSFTGWTTEAFF.

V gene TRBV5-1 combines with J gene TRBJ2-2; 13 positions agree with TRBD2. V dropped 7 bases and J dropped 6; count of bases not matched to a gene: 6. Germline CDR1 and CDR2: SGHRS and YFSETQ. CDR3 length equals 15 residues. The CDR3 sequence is CASSGTSGTPGELFF. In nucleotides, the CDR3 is TGCGCCAGCTCCGGGACTAGCGGGACTCCCGGGGAGCTGTTTTTT.

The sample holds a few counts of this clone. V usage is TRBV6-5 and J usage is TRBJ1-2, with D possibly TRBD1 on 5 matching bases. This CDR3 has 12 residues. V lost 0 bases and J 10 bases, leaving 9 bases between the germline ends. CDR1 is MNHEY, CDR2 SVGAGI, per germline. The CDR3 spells CASSYSSGIYTF. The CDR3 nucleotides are TGTGCCAGCAGTTACTCATCAGGGATCTACACCTTC.

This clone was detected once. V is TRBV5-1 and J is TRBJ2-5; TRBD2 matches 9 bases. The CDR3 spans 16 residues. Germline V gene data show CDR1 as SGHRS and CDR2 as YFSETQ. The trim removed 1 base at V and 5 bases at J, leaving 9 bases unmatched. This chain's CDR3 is CASSLQRAGGVETQYF. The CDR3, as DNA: TGCGCCAGCAGCTTGCAGCGGGCGGGAGGGGTTGAGACCCAGTACTTC.

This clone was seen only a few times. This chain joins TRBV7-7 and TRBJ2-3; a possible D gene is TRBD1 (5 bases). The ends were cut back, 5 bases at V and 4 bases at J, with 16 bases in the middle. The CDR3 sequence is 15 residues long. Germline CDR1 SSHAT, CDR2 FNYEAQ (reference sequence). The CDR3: CASSPRGGAPDTQYF. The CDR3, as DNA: TGTGCCAGCAGCCCAAGGGGTGGGGCCCCAGATACGCAGTATTTT.

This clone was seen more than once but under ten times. CDR3 coding DNA: TGCGCCAGCAGCTTGGGGCGGCAAAGGACCTACAATGAGCAGTTCTTC. This gives the protein CASSLGRQRTYNEQFF. The chain has TRBV5-1 and TRBJ2-1; D unclear. Germline V gives CDR1 SGHRS, CDR2 YFSETQ. V lost 0 bases, J lost 2 bases, and 12 bases lay in between. This CDR3 contains 16 residues.

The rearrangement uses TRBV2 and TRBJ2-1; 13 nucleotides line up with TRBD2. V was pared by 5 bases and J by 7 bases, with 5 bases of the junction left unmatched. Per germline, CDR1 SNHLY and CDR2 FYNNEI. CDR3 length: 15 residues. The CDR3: CASSRGTSGINEQFF. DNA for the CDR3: TGTGCCAGCAGTAGAGGGACTAGCGGGATTAATGAGCAGTTCTTC.

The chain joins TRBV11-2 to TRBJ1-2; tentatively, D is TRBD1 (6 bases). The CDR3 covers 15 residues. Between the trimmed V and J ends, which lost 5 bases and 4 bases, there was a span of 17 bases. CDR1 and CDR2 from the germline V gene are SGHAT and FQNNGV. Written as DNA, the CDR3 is TGTGCCAGCAGCATGGGACATGGTCGTAGCTATGGCTACACCTTC. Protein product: CASSMGHGRSYGYTF.

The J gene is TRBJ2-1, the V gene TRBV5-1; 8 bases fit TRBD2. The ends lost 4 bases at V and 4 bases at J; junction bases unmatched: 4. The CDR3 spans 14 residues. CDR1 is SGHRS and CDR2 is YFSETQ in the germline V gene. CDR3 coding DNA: TGCGCCAGCAGCCGGGGGGGAGGTTACAATGAGCAGTTCTTC. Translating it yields CASSRGGGYNEQFF.

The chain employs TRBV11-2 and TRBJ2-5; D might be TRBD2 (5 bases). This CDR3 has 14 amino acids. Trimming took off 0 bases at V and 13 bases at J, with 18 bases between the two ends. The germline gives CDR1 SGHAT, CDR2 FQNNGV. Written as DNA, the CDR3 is TGTGCCAGCAGCTTAGAACCTAGCCCCGCGTCGCCGTACTTC. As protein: CASSLEPSPASPYF.

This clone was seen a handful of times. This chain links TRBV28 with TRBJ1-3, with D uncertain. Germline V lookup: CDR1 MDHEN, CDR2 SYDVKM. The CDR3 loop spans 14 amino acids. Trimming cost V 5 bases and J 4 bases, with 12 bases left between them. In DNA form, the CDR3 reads TGTGCCAGCAGTATGGGAGGACTAGGAAACACCATATATTTT. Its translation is CASSMGGLGNTIYF.

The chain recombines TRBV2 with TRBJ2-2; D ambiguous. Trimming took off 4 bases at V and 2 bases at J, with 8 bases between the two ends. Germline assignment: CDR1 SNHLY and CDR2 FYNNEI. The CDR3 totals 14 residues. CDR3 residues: CASSVSLNTGELFF. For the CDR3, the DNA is TGTGCCAGCAGTGTCTCCCTAAACACCGGGGAGCTGTTTTTT. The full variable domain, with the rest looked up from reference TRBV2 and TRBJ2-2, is EPEVTQTPSHQVTQMGQEVILRCVPISNHLYFYWYRQILGQKVEFLVSFYNNEISEKSEIFDDQFSVERPDGSNFTLKIRSTKLEDSAMYFCASSVSLNTGELFFGEGSRLTVL.

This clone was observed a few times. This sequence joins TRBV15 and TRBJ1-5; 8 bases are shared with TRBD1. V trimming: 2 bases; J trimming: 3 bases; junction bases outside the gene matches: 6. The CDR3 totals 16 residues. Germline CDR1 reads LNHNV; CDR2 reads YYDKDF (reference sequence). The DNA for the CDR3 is TGTGCCACCAGCAGAAAGTCAGGGGGCCTCAATCAGCCCCAGCATTTT. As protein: CATSRKSGGLNQPQHF.

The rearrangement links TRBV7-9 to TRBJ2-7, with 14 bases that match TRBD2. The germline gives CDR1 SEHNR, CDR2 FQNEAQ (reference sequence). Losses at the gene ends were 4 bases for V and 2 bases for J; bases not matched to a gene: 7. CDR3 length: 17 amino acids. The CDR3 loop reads CASSSSLTSGRAYEQYF. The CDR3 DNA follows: TGTGCCAGCAGCTCCTCCCTGACTAGCGGGAGGGCCTACGAGCAGTACTTC.

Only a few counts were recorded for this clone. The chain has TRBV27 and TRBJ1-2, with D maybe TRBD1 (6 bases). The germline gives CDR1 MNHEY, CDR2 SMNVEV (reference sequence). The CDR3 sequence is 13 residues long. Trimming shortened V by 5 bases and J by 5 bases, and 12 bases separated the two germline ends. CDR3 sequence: CASSPQTGYGYTF. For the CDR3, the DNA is TGTGCCAGCAGTCCCCAGACAGGATATGGCTACACCTTC.

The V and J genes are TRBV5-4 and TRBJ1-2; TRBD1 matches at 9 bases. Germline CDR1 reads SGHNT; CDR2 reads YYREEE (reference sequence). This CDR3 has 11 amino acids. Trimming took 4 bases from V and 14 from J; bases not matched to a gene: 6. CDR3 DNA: TGTGCCAGCAGCCGGGACAGGGTAACTACCTTC. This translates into CASSRDRVTTF.

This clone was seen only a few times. CDR3 bases: TGTGCCAGCTCACCACCTAGTTACAATGAGCAGTTCTTC. This sequence encodes CASSPPSYNEQFF. V gene TRBV18 combines with J gene TRBJ2-1, with no clear D. The V end lost 0 bases, the J end lost 4 bases, and 4 bases lay between the germline ends. Germline lookup yields CDR1 KGHSH and CDR2 LQKENI. CDR3 length: 13 amino acids.

The CDR3 DNA reads TGTGCCAGTAGTACCATCGGGACAGTCCCCTACGAGCAGTACTTC. Protein sequence: CASSTIGTVPYEQYF. V usage is TRBV19 and J usage is TRBJ2-7; 7 bases map to TRBD1. Germline CDR1 and CDR2: LNHDA and SQIVND (reference sequence). Losses at the gene ends were 4 bases for V and 2 bases for J; bases not matched to a gene: 8. The CDR3 contains 15 residues.

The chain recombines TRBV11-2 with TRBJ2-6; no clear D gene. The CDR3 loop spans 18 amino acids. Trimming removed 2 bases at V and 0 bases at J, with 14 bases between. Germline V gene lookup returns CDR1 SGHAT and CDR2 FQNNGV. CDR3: CASSLYRTRGSGANVLTF. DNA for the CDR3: TGTGCCAGCAGCTTATACCGCACCAGAGGCTCTGGGGCCAACGTCCTGACTTTC.

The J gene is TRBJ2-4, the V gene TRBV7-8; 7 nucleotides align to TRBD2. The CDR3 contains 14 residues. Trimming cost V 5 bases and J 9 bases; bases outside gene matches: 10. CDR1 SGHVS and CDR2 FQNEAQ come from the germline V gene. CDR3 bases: TGTGCCAGCAGCCCCTGGGAGGGGTACGGCATTCAGTACTTC. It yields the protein CASSPWEGYGIQYF.

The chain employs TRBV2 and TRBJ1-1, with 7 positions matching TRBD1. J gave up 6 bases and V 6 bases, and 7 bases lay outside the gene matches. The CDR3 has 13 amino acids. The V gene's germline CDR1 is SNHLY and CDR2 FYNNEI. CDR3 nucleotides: TGTGCCAGCAGCGGGACAGAAGTCGCTGAAGCTTTCTTT. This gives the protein CASSGTEVAEAFF.

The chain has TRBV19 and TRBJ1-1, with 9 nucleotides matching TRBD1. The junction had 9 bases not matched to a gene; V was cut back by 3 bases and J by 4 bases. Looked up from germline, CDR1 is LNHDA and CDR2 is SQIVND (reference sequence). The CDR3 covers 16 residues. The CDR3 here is CASSITGGAWGTEAFF. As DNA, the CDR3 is TGTGCCAGTAGTATCACAGGGGGCGCGTGGGGCACTGAAGCTTTCTTT.

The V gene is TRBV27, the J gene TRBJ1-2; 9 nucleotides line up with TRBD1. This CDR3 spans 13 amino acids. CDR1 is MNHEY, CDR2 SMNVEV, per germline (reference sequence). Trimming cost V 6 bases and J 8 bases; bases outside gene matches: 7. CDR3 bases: TGTGCCAGCAGATCCACAGGGGGCAGGGGCTACACCTTC. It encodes CASRSTGGRGYTF.

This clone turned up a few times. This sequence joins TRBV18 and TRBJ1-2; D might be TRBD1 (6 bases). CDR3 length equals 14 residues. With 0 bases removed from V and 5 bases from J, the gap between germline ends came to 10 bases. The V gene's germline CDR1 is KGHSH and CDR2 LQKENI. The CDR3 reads CASSPPQGTYGYTF. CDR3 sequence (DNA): TGTGCCAGCTCACCACCGCAGGGGACGTATGGCTACACCTTC.

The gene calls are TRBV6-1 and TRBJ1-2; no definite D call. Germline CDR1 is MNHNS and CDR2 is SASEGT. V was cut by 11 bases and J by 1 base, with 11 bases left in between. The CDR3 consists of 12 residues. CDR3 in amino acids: CAARQYNYGYTF. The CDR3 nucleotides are TGTGCCGCCAGGCAGTATAACTATGGCTACACCTTC.

CDR3 residues: CASSVTDNQPQHF. The DNA of the CDR3 is TGTGCCAGCAGCGTAACAGATAATCAGCCCCAGCATTTT. V usage is TRBV9 and J usage is TRBJ1-5, with no clear D. The CDR3 is 13 residues long. CDR1 is SGDLS and CDR2 is YYNGEE in the germline V gene. Trimming pared 1 base from V and 4 bases from J, leaving 6 bases between.

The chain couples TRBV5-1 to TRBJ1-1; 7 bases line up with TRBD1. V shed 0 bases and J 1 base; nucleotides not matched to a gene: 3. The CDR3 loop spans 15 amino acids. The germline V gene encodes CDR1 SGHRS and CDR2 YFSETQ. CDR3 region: CASSLDTGANTEAFF. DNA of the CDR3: TGCGCCAGCAGCTTGGACACAGGGGCGAACACTGAAGCTTTCTTT.

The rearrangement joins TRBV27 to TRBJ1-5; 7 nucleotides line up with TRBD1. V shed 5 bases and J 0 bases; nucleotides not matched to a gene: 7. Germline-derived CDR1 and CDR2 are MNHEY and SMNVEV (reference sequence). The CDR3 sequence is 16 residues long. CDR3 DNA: TGTGCCAGCAGTCCAAGACAGGGTAATAGCAATCAGCCCCAGCATTTT. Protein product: CASSPRQGNSNQPQHF.

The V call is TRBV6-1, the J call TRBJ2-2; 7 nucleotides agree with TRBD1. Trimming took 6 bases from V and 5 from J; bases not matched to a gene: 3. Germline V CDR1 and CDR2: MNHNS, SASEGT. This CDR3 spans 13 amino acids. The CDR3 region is CASRTTGTGELFF. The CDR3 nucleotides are TGTGCCAGCAGGACGACAGGGACCGGGGAGCTGTTTTTT.